The 8 T cell receptor beta chains below come from one sample, sequenced in a study of T cell responses to AZD1222 COVID-19 vaccine. The data were produced by immunoSEQ multiplex PCR, yet TCRdb's version contains in-frame clones alone and is incomplete. The sample shows some 120,000 clones, roughly nine tenths of them seen only once. Sequences were derived from peripheral blood, sampled on day 0 of AZD1222 vaccination. The receptors were gathered from an adult in good health.

The CDR3 sequence: CASSELLAGETQYF. The CDR3 DNA sequence: TGTGCCAGCAGTGAACTCCTAGCAGGAGAGACCCAGTACTTC. The V and J genes are TRBV2 and TRBJ2-5; D may be TRBD2 (5 bases). V was trimmed by 2 bases and J by 4 bases, leaving 11 bases between them. The CDR3 covers 14 residues. CDR1 is SNHLY and CDR2 is FYNNEI in the germline V gene.

This clone has just one count. This CDR3 reads CASSLYSTADYNSPLHF. CDR3 coding DNA: TGTGCCAGCAGCTTGTATAGTACAGCGGATTATAATTCACCCCTCCACTTT. The chain couples TRBV5-4 to TRBJ1-6; D gene unclear. V was clipped by 1 base and J by 4 bases, with 15 bases between them. This CDR3 is 17 amino acids long. Germline loops: CDR1 SGHNT, CDR2 YYREEE (reference sequence). Full variable domain (missing parts from reference TRBV5-4 and TRBJ1-6): ETGVTQSPTHLIKTRGQQVTLRCSSQSGHNTVSWYQQALGQGPQFIFQYYREEENGRGNFPPRFSGLQFPNYSSELNVNALELDDSALYLCASSLYSTADYNSPLHFGNGTRLTVT.

This clone has just one count. The V call is TRBV30, the J call TRBJ1-6; D is perhaps TRBD1 (5 bases). The CDR3 consists of 13 residues. The V end was cut by 3 bases, the J end by 9 bases, with 12 bases between. Germline values: CDR1 GTSNPN, CDR2 SVGIG (reference sequence). The CDR3: CAWRIGGGSPLHF. The CDR3 DNA sequence: TGTGCCTGGAGGATCGGGGGTGGTTCACCCCTCCACTTT. Together with reference TRBV30 and TRBJ1-6, the CDR3 gives the full variable domain: SQTIHQWPATLVQPVGSPLSLECTVEGTSNPNLYWYRQAAGRGLQLLFYSVGIGQISSEVPQNLSASRPQDRQFILSSKKLLLSDSGFYLCAWRIGGGSPLHFGNGTRLTVT.

The V call is TRBV6-5, the J call TRBJ2-7, with D perhaps matching TRBD1 (5 bases). CDR3 length: 13 amino acids. Germline V gene sequence: CDR1 MNHEY, CDR2 SVGAGI. V lost 3 bases and J 0 bases, leaving 6 bases between the germline ends. The CDR3 DNA follows: TGTGCCAGCAGTTATGACAGCTCCTACGAGCAGTACTTC. Amino acid sequence: CASSYDSSYEQYF.

V is TRBV7-2 and J is TRBJ2-7; maybe TRBD1 (5 bases). Germline CDR1 SGHTA, CDR2 FQGNSA. The CDR3 runs to 15 residues. Trimming cost V 5 bases and J 1 base, with 15 bases left between them. The CDR3 DNA reads as TGTGCCAGCAGCCTCACAGGTTTCGGATCCTACGAGCAGTACTTC. Protein: CASSLTGFGSYEQYF.

The chain uses TRBV3-1 (or the pseudogene TRBV3-2) and TRBJ1-5; D remains ambiguous. Germline V CDR1 and CDR2: LGHDT, YNNKEL (reference sequence). V was cut by 0 bases and J by 7 bases, with 7 bases left in between. This CDR3 contains 13 residues. CDR3 sequence reads: CASSQEGGQPQHF. DNA for the CDR3: TGTGCCAGCAGCCAAGAGGGCGGGCAGCCCCAGCATTTT.

The rearrangement uses TRBV2 and TRBJ2-2; D is uncertain. In germline, CDR1 is SNHLY, CDR2 FYNNEI. V lost 8 bases and J lost 5, with 15 bases in between. The CDR3 spans 14 residues. In DNA, the CDR3 is TGTGCCAGCGGCTCTGAAACAGTTACCGGGGAGCTGTTTTTT. This translates into CASGSETVTGELFF.

V and J are TRBV4-2 and TRBJ1-1; no clear D. The CDR3 totals 12 residues. Germline assignment: CDR1 LGHNA and CDR2 YNFKEQ. V lost 1 base and J lost 5, with 5 bases in between. The CDR3 DNA follows: TGTGCCAGCAGCCAAGGAGAAACTGAAGCTTTCTTT. Protein sequence: CASSQGETEAFF.